A selection of T cell receptor beta chains follows, all from one sample in a study of blood T cell repertoires in COVID-19. The assay was immunoSEQ multiplex PCR, and TCRdb's table has in-frame clones only and misses some. The sample holds about 140,000 clones, 82% seen once. Material for sequencing was peripheral blood. The source is an elderly woman with acute or convalescent COVID-19. CDR3s include the opening cysteine and the closing phenylalanine or tryptophan. D genes are given only for firm matches. Clone size is given for some rows only: seen once, a few or many times, or a class if the clone is expanded.

j_call v_call d_call clone_size cdr3_aa cdr3_nt
TRBJ2-7 TRBV6-5 NA NA CASSTRDSREQYF TGTGCCAGCAGTACCCGGGACTCCCGGGAGCAGTACTTC
TRBJ2-7 TRBV2 TRBD1 NA CASSERGLLYF TGTGCCAGCAGCGAAAGGGGGCTTCTGTACTTC
TRBJ1-5 TRBV5-1 TRBD1 NA CASSLGPGQGNQPQHF TGCGCCAGCAGCTTGGGACCGGGACAGGGCAATCAGCCCCAGCATTTT
TRBJ2-5 TRBV12-3/TRBV12-4 NA once CASSPTQGTQYF TGTGCCAGCAGTCCTACCCAGGGGACCCAGTACTTC
TRBJ2-6 TRBV19 NA NA CASRRSGANVLTF TGTGCCAGTAGGAGATCTGGGGCCAACGTCCTGACTTTC
TRBJ2-1 TRBV5-6 NA NA CASSWGNRVDEQFF TGTGCCAGCAGCTGGGGGAACAGGGTCGATGAGCAGTTCTTC
TRBJ1-3 TRBV7-3 NA NA CASSETHSSGNTIYF TGTGCCAGCAGCGAAACTCACAGCTCTGGAAACACCATATATTTT
TRBJ1-3 TRBV3-1/TRBV3-2 NA NA CASSQSRFSGNTIYF TGTGCCAGCAGCCAGTCCCGTTTTTCTGGAAACACCATATATTTT
TRBJ2-1 TRBV6-2/TRBV6-3 NA NA CASSYSLYTNEQFF TGTGCCAGCAGTTACTCCCTATATACCAATGAGCAGTTCTTC
TRBJ1-5 TRBV18 TRBD1 NA CASSPVHFRTGATGRQHF TGTGCCAGCTCACCTGTTCATTTCCGGACAGGCGCGACAGGGCGACAGCATTTT
TRBJ1-1 TRBV5-1 NA NA CASSPYYQGLGTEAFF TGCGCCAGCAGCCCGTATTACCAGGGTTTAGGGACTGAAGCTTTCTTT
TRBJ1-5 TRBV2 NA few CASSASERYQPQHF TGTGCCAGCAGTGCCTCAGAGAGGTATCAGCCCCAGCATTTT
TRBJ2-5 TRBV18 NA once CASSRLGALQETQYF TGTGCCAGCTCACGCCTAGGGGCCCTACAAGAGACCCAGTACTTC
TRBJ1-4 TRBV6-5 TRBD1 NA CASSISRTGNEKLFF TGTGCCAGCAGTATCTCCCGGACAGGGAATGAAAAACTGTTTTTT
TRBJ2-1 TRBV5-6 TRBD2 NA CASSLAAGRGGYNEQFF TGTGCCAGCAGCTTGGCCGCTGGCCGGGGGGGTTACAATGAGCAGTTCTTC
TRBJ1-2 TRBV19 TRBD1 once CASTFGKGASYGYTF TGTGCCAGTACGTTTGGAAAGGGGGCAAGTTATGGCTACACCTTC
TRBJ2-3 TRBV28 NA NA CASRLLGISTDTQYF TGTGCCAGCAGACTACTAGGGATAAGCACAGATACGCAGTATTTT
TRBJ1-1 TRBV10-3 NA NA CAISELDRTTEAFF TGTGCCATCAGCGAGCTCGATAGAACGACTGAAGCTTTCTTT
TRBJ1-2 TRBV19 NA NA CASTKGGERADGYTF TGTGCCAGTACCAAGGGGGGGGAACGGGCTGATGGCTACACCTTC
TRBJ2-3 TRBV3-1/TRBV3-2 TRBD2 NA CASSLERLAGTDTQYF TGTGCCAGCAGCCTGGAAAGGCTAGCGGGGACAGATACGCAGTATTTT
TRBJ1-6 TRBV19 NA NA CASSAAVAPLHF TGTGCCAGTAGTGCCGCTGTAGCACCCCTCCACTTT
TRBJ1-3 TRBV29-1 NA NA CSVKARGWSGNTIYF TGCAGCGTTAAGGCCCGAGGTTGGTCTGGAAACACCATATATTTT
TRBJ1-2 TRBV12-3/TRBV12-4 TRBD1 NA CASSSDRVGGYTF TGTGCCAGCAGTTCCGACAGGGTCGGAGGCTACACCTTC
TRBJ2-7 TRBV28 NA NA CASSLLEYHEQYF TGTGCCAGCAGTTTACTGGAGTACCACGAGCAGTACTTC
TRBJ1-1 TRBV11-1 NA few CASSLRGFGTEAFF TGTGCCAGCAGCTTAAGGGGTTTCGGCACTGAAGCTTTCTTT
TRBJ1-2 TRBV7-9 NA NA CASSLAPQVWDTF TGTGCCAGCAGCTTAGCGCCCCAGGTCTGGGACACCTTC
TRBJ1-3 TRBV4-1 NA NA CASSHHVEGLGNTIYF TGCGCCAGCAGCCACCACGTCGAGGGTCTCGGAAACACCATATATTTT
TRBJ2-5 TRBV3-1/TRBV3-2 TRBD1 NA CASSQDYQGAKETQYF TGTGCCAGCAGCCAAGATTACCAGGGGGCTAAAGAGACCCAGTACTTC
TRBJ1-3 TRBV7-8 TRBD1 NA CASSIQGASGNTIYF TGTGCCAGCAGCATACAGGGGGCGTCTGGAAACACCATATATTTT
TRBJ2-3 TRBV5-1 NA few CASSFDRDTQYF TGCGCCAGCAGCTTTGACAGAGATACGCAGTATTTT
TRBJ1-1 TRBV7-2 TRBD1 NA CASSLVLPKDRLSTEAFF TGTGCCAGCAGCTTAGTTTTGCCGAAGGACAGGCTAAGCACTGAAGCTTTCTTT
TRBJ2-3 TRBV30 NA NA CAWSRGRSTDTQYF TGTGCCTGGAGCAGGGGAAGAAGCACAGATACGCAGTATTTT
TRBJ1-4 TRBV5-1 NA NA CASSSNHRAANEKLFF TGCGCCAGCAGCTCGAACCACAGGGCTGCTAATGAAAAACTGTTTTTT
TRBJ2-7 TRBV5-1 TRBD1 NA CASSFDRVSGYEQYF TGCGCCAGCAGCTTTGACAGGGTATCAGGGTACGAGCAGTACTTC
TRBJ2-7 TRBV6-5 NA once CASRPDFSSYEQYF TGTGCCAGCAGACCGGACTTTAGCTCCTACGAGCAGTACTTC
TRBJ2-1 TRBV11-2 TRBD2 few CASSARLAVYNEQFF TGTGCCAGCAGCGCAAGACTAGCGGTATACAATGAGCAGTTCTTC
TRBJ2-5 TRBV4-1 NA NA CASSPRVGLEETQYF TGCGCCAGCAGCCCCAGGGTTGGTCTCGAGGAGACCCAGTACTTC
TRBJ1-3 TRBV28 NA NA CASSLTGFDGGNTIYF TGTGCCAGCAGTTTAACCGGGTTCGACGGGGGAAACACCATATATTTT
TRBJ1-6 TRBV19 NA NA CASSIFADNSPLHF TGTGCCAGTAGTATTTTCGCAGATAATTCACCCCTCCACTTT
TRBJ1-4 TRBV4-1 NA NA CASSRLKSTQTNEKLFF TGCGCCAGCAGCCGACTCAAAAGTACCCAGACGAATGAAAAACTGTTTTTT
TRBJ2-2 TRBV6-4 TRBD1 NA CASRKTGSTGELFF TGTGCCAGCCGTAAGACAGGGTCCACCGGGGAGCTGTTTTTT
TRBJ2-1 TRBV27 TRBD2 once CASSPRLAGAEEQFF TGTGCCAGCAGTCCACGACTAGCGGGAGCAGAAGAGCAGTTCTTC
TRBJ1-3 TRBV7-9 NA few CASGSGAAGGNTIYF TGTGCCAGCGGTTCAGGGGCGGCGGGTGGAAACACCATATATTTT
TRBJ1-4 TRBV15 NA NA CATSRVDEKLFF TGTGCCACCAGCAGAGTCGATGAAAAACTGTTTTTT
TRBJ2-7 TRBV24-1 NA NA CATSGRDSSEKQYF TGTGCCACCAGTGGCCGGGATAGCTCTGAAAAGCAGTACTTC
TRBJ2-2 TRBV3-1/TRBV3-2 NA NA CASSQAGNTGELFF TGTGCCAGCAGCCAAGCGGGTAACACCGGGGAGCTGTTTTTT